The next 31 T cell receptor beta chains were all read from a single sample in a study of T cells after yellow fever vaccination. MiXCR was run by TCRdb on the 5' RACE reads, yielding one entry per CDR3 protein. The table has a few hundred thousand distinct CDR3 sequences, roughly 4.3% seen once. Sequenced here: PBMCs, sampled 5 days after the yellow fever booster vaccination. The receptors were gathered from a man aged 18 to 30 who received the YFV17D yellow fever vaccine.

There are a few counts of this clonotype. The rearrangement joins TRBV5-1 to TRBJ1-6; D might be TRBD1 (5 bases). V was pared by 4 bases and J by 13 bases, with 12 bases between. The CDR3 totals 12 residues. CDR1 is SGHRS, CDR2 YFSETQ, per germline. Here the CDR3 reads CASSGGVPPLHF. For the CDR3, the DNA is TGCGCCAGCAGCGGGGGGGTACCCCCCCTCCACTTT.

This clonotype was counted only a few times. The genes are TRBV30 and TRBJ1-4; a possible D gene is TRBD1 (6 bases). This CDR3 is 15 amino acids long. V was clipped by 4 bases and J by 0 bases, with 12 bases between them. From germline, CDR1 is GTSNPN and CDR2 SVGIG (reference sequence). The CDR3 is CAWMRGPATNEKLFF. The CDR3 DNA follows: TGTGCCTGGATGCGGGGGCCTGCAACTAATGAAAAACTGTTTTTT.

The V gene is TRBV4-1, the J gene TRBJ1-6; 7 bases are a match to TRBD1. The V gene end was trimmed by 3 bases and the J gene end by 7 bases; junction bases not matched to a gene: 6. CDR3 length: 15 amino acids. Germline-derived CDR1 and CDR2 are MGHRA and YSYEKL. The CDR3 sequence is CASSQPQGSNSPLHF. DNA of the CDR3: TGCGCCAGCAGCCAGCCACAGGGGAGCAATTCACCCCTCCACTTT.

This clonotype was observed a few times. In DNA form, the CDR3 reads TGTGCCAGCAGCAGCGGGACTAGCGGGGTAGAGACCCAGTACTTC. It codes for CASSSGTSGVETQYF. The chain joins TRBV7-9 to TRBJ2-5; the match to TRBD2 covers 13 bases. V lost 5 bases and J lost 4; bases outside the gene matches: 4. CDR1 SEHNR and CDR2 FQNEAQ come from the germline V gene (reference sequence). The CDR3 extends over 15 amino acids.

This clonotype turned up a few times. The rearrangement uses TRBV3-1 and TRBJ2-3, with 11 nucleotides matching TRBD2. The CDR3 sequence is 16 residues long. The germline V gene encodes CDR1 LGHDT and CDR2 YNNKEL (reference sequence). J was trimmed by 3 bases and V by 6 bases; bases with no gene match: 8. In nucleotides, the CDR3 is TGTGCCAGCAGTCCCCAGCTAGCGGGGGGAACAGATACGCAGTATTTT. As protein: CASSPQLAGGTDTQYF.

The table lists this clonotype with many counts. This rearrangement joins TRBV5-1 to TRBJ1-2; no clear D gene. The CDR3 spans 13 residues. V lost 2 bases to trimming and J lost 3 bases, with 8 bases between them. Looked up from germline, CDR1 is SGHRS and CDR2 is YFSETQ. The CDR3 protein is CASSFGSYYGYTF. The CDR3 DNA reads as TGCGCCAGCAGCTTTGGCAGTTACTATGGCTACACCTTC.

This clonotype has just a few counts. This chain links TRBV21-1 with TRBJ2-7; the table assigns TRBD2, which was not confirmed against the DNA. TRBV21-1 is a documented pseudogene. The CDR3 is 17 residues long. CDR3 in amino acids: CASSKAKLCRGGFEQYV. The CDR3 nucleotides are TGTGCCAGCAGCAAAGCGAAGCTTTGCCGGGGGGGCTTCGAGCAGTACGTC.

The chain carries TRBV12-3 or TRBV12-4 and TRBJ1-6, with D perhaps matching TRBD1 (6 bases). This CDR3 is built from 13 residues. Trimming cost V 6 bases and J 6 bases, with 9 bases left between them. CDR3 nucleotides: TGTGCCAGCAGGGGGGACACTAATTCACCCCTCCACTTT. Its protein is CASRGDTNSPLHF.

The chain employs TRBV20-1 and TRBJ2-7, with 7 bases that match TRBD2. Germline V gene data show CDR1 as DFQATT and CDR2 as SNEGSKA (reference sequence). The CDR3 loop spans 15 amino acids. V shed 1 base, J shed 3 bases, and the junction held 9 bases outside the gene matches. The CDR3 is CSARAPSGEYYEQYF. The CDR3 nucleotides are TGCAGTGCTAGAGCTCCTAGCGGAGAATACTACGAGCAGTACTTC.

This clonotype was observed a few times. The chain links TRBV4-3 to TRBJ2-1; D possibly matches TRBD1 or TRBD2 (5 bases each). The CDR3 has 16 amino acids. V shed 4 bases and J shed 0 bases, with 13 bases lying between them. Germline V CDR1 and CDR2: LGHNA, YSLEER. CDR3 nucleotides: TGCGCCAGCAGCCCCCACCGGGGCGGCTCCTACAATGAGCAGTTCTTC. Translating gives CASSPHRGGSYNEQFF.

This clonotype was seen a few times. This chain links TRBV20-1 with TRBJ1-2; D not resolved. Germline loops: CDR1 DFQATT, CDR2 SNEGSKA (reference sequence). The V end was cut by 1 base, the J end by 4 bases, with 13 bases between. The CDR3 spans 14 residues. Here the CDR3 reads CSARAEGRSYGYTF. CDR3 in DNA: TGCAGTGCTAGAGCGGAGGGTAGGAGCTATGGCTACACCTTC.

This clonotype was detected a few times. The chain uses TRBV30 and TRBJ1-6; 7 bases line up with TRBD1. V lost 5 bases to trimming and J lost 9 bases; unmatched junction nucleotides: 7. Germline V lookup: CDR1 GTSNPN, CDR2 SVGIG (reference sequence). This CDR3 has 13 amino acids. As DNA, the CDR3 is TGTGCCTGGGTGGGGCAGGGGGGTTCACCCCTCCACTTT. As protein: CAWVGQGGSPLHF.

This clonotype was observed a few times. DNA of the CDR3: TGTGCCAGCAGCTTCCACGCGGGAGGCTACACCTTC. It translates to CASSFHAGGYTF. V is TRBV9 and J is TRBJ1-2, with unresolved D. The V end lost 4 bases, the J end lost 8 bases, and 12 bases lay between the germline ends. The CDR3 runs to 12 residues. Germline V gene data show CDR1 as SGDLS and CDR2 as YYNGEE.

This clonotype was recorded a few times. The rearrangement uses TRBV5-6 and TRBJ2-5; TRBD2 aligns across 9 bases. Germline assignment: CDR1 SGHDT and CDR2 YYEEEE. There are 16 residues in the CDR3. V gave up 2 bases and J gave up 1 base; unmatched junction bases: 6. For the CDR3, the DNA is TGTGCCAGCAGCTTTTATAGCGGGGGAGCCCAAGAGACCCAGTACTTC. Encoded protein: CASSFYSGGAQETQYF.

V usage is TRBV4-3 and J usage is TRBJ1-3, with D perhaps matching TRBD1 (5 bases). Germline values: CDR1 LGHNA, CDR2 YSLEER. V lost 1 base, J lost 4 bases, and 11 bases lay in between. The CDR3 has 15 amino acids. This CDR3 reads CASSQVAGTGNTIYF. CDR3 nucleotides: TGCGCCAGCAGCCAAGTCGCGGGGACCGGAAACACCATATATTTT.

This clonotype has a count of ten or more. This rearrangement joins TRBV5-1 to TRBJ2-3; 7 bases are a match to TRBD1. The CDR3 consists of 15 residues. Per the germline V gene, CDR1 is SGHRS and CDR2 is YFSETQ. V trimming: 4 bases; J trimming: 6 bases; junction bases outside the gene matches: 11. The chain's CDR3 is CASSNSGTVEDTQYF. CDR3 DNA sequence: TGCGCCAGCAGCAATTCCGGGACAGTTGAGGATACGCAGTATTTT. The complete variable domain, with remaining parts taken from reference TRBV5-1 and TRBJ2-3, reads KAGVTQTPRYLIKTRGQQVTLSCSPISGHRSVSWYQQTPGQGLQFLFEYFSETQRNKGNFPGRFSGRQFSNSRSEMNVSTLELGDSALYLCASSNSGTVEDTQYFGPGTRLTVL.

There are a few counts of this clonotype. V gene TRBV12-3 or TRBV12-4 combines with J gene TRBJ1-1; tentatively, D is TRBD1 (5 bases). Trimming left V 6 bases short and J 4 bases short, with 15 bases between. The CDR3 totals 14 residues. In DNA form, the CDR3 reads TGTGCCAGCAGGGTCACAGGTTCTTTCACTGAAGCTTTCTTT. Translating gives CASRVTGSFTEAFF.

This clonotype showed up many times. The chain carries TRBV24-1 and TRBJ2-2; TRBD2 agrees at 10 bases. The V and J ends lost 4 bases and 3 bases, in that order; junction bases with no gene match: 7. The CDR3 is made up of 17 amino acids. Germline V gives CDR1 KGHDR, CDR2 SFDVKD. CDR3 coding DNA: TGTGCCACCAGTGACCCCCTAGCGGGGGCCGACACCGGGGAGCTGTTTTTT. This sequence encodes CATSDPLAGADTGELFF.

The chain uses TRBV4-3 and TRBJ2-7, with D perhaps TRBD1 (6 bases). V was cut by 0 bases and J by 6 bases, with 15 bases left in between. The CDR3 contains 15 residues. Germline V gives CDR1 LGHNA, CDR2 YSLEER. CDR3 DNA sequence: TGCGCCAGCAGCCAAGATTCCAGGGGTTCGAGCGAGCAGTACGTC. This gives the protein CASSQDSRGSSEQYV.

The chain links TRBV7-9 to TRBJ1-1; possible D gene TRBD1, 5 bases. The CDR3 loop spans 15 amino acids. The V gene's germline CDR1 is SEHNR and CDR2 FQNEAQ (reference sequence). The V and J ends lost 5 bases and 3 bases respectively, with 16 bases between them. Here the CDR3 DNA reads TGTGCCAGCAGCACCCTAGGAGGGGAATACACTGAAGCTTTCTTT. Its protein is CASSTLGGEYTEAFF.

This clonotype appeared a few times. DNA for the CDR3: TGCAGTGCCAGGGAGGGAGGGACTCAGCCCCAGCATTTT. It specifies CSAREGGTQPQHF. The V and J genes are TRBV20-1 and TRBJ1-5; D is perhaps TRBD1 (5 bases). Trimming cost V 6 bases and J 6 bases, with 15 bases left between them. CDR3 length: 13 residues. CDR1 is DFQATT, CDR2 SNEGSKA, per germline (reference sequence).

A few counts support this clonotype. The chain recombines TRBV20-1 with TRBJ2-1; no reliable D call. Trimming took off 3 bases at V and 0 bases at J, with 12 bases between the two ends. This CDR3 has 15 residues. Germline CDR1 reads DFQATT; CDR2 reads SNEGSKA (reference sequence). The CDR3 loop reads CSASRRASSYNEQFF. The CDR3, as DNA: TGCAGTGCTAGTCGACGGGCGAGCTCCTACAATGAGCAGTTCTTC.

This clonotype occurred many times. CDR3 amino acids: CASSPGDGYTF. For the CDR3, the DNA is TGTGCCAGCTCACCAGGGGATGGCTACACCTTC. V usage is TRBV18 and J usage is TRBJ1-2, with no clear D. The CDR3 is made up of 11 amino acids. Germline CDR1 reads KGHSH; CDR2 reads LQKENI. The V end was cut by 2 bases, the J end by 6 bases, with 4 bases between.

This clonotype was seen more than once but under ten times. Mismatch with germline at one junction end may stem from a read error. The CDR3 here is CASSQDHRAVPASF. CDR3 DNA sequence: TGCGCCAGCAGCCAAGACCACAGGGCTGTCCCAGCTTCCTTT. This sequence joins TRBV4-1 and TRBJ1-1; the D gene is possibly TRBD1 (6 bases). The germline V gene has CDR1 MGHRA and CDR2 YSYEKL. This CDR3 is 14 amino acids long.

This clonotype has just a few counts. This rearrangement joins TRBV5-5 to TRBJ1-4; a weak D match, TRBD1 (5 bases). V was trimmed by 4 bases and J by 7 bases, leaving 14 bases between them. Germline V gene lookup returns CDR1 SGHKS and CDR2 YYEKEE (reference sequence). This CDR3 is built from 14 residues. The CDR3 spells CASSPGGVGEKLFF. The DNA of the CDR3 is TGTGCCAGCAGCCCCGGGGGGGTTGGTGAAAAACTGTTTTTT.

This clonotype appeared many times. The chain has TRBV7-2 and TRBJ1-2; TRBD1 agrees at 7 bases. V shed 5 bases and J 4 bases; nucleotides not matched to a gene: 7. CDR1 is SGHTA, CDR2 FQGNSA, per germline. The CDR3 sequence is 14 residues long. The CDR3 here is CASSGHQGGYGYTF. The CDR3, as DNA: TGTGCCAGCAGCGGTCACCAGGGGGGCTATGGCTACACCTTC.

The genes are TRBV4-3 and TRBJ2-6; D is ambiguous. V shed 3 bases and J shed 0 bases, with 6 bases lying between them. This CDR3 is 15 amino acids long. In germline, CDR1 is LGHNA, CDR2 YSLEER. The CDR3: CASSQGYSGANVLTF. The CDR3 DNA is TGCGCCAGCAGCCAGGGCTACTCTGGGGCCAACGTCCTGACTTTC.

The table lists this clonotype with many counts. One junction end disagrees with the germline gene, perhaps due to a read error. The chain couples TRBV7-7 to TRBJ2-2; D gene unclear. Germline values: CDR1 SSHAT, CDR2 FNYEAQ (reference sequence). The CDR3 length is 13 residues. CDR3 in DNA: TGTGCTAGCAGCGCCTCGTGGACCGGGGAGCTGTTTTTT. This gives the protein CASSASWTGELFF.

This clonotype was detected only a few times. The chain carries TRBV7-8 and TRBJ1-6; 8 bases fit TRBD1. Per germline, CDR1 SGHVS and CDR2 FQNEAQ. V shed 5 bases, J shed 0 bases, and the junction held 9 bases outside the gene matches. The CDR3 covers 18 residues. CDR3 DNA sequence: TGTGCCAGCAGCGCCCGGGACAGGATGAGCTCCTATAATTCACCCCTCCACTTT. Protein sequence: CASSARDRMSSYNSPLHF.

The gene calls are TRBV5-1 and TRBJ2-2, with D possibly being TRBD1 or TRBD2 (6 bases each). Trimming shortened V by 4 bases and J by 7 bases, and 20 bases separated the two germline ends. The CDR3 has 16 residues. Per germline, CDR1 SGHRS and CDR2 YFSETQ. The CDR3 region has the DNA TGCGCCAGCAGCACGGACTACAGGGTGCAAGGCGGGGAGCTGTTTTTT. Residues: CASSTDYRVQGGELFF.

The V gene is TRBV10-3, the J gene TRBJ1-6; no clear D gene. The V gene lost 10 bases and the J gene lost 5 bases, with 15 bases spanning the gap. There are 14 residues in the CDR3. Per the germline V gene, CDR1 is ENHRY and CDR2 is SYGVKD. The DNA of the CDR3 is TGTGCCACGAGGGATGAGACTAATAATTCACCCCTCCACTTT. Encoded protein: CATRDETNNSPLHF.